One sample yielded the 21 T cell receptor beta chains listed below, sequenced in a study of T cell changes during pregnancy in multiple sclerosis. Sequenced by immunoSEQ multiplex PCR; TCRdb stores in-frame clones only, minus some. The sample records some 64,000 clones, 92% being singletons. The input for sequencing was peripheral blood, taken after pregnancy. The source of these receptors is a female donor with multiple sclerosis, enrolled in a pregnancy study.

The genes are TRBV7-2 and TRBJ2-1; TRBD2 matches 14 bases. Per germline, CDR1 SGHTA and CDR2 FQGNSA. After removal of 1 base from V and 7 bases from J, the junction contained 6 bases not matched to a gene. The length of the CDR3 is 17 residues. The CDR3 coding sequence is TGTGCCAGCAGCTTAGGACTAGCGGGAGGGCCCCAAAATGAGCAGTTCTTC. Amino acid sequence: CASSLGLAGGPQNEQFF. The variable domain in full, with the rest retrieved from reference TRBV7-2 and TRBJ2-1, is GAGVSQSPSNKVTEKGKDVELRCDPISGHTALYWYRQSLGQGLEFLIYFQGNSAPDKSGLPSDRFSAERTGGSVSTLTIQRTQQEDSAVYLCASSLGLAGGPQNEQFFGPGTRLTVL.

This chain uses TRBV29-1 with TRBJ1-1, with a possible D match to TRBD1 (5 bases). Germline V lookup: CDR1 SQVTM, CDR2 ANQGSEA. This CDR3 has 14 residues. V was pared by 6 bases and J by 2 bases, with 16 bases between. The CDR3 sequence: CSVPYGGRNTEAFF. CDR3 in DNA: TGCAGCGTACCCTACGGGGGGAGAAACACTGAAGCTTTCTTT.

The chain uses TRBV30 and TRBJ2-1; TRBD2 aligns across 9 bases. J lost 12 bases, V lost 0 bases, and 6 bases had no gene match. Germline CDR1 is GTSNPN and CDR2 is SVGIG (reference sequence). The CDR3 loop spans 13 amino acids. The CDR3 DNA sequence: TGTGCCTGGAGTGTACTTAGCGGGAGTGGGCAGTTCTTC. This translates into CAWSVLSGSGQFF.

This chain connects TRBV11-2 to TRBJ2-1, with TRBD2 matching over 10 bases. In germline, CDR1 is SGHAT, CDR2 FQNNGV. This CDR3 spans 17 amino acids. V shed 5 bases and J 5 bases; nucleotides not matched to a gene: 12. DNA for the CDR3: TGTGCCAGCAGCCTCGATCGTACTAGCGGGGTACACAATGAGCAGTTCTTC. This gives the protein CASSLDRTSGVHNEQFF. Together with reference TRBV11-2 and TRBJ2-1, the CDR3 gives the full variable domain: EAGVAQSPRYKIIEKRQSVAFWCNPISGHATLYWYQQILGQGPKLLIQFQNNGVVDDSQLPKDRFSAERLKGVDSTLKIQPAKLEDSAVYLCASSLDRTSGVHNEQFFGPGTRLTVL.

The CDR3 nucleotides read TGTGCCAGCAGTTTATCGGCCGACTCCTACAATGAGCAGTTCTTC. Encoded protein: CASSLSADSYNEQFF. The chain combines TRBV27 with TRBJ2-1; D is unresolved. Trimming left V 0 bases short and J 0 bases short, with 6 bases between. The CDR3 consists of 15 residues. CDR1 is MNHEY and CDR2 is SMNVEV in the germline V gene (reference sequence).

This chain uses TRBV5-1 with TRBJ2-1, with 9 positions matching TRBD2. V trimming: 1 base; J trimming: 5 bases; junction bases outside the gene matches: 7. Germline loops: CDR1 SGHRS, CDR2 YFSETQ. The CDR3 extends over 16 amino acids. As DNA, the CDR3 is TGCGCCAGCAGCTTGATGGTGACTAGCGGAAACAATGAGCAGTTCTTC. It translates to CASSLMVTSGNNEQFF. Complete variable domain (other parts from reference TRBV5-1 and TRBJ2-1): KAGVTQTPRYLIKTRGQQVTLSCSPISGHRSVSWYQQTPGQGLQFLFEYFSETQRNKGNFPGRFSGRQFSNSRSEMNVSTLELGDSALYLCASSLMVTSGNNEQFFGPGTRLTVL.

The chain's CDR3 is CASSGEVNTEAFF. The DNA for the CDR3 is TGTGCCAGCAGTGGAGAGGTGAACACTGAAGCTTTCTTT. This sequence joins TRBV2 and TRBJ1-1; no definite D call. Germline values: CDR1 SNHLY, CDR2 FYNNEI. The CDR3 is 13 residues long. The ends were cut back, 4 bases at V and 0 bases at J, with 6 bases in the middle.

This chain uses TRBV9 with TRBJ1-5; D uncertain. Germline lookup yields CDR1 SGDLS and CDR2 YYNGEE. V lost 1 base, J lost 0 bases, and 11 bases lay in between. The CDR3 extends over 16 amino acids. The CDR3 DNA follows: TGTGCCAGCAGCGTATTTAACAGAAATAGCAATCAGCCCCAGCATTTT. Translating it yields CASSVFNRNSNQPQHF. Together with reference TRBV9 and TRBJ1-5, the CDR3 gives the full variable domain: DSGVTQTPKHLITATGQRVTLRCSPRSGDLSVYWYQQSLDQGLQFLIQYYNGEERAKGNILERFSAQQFPDLHSELNLSSLELGDSALYFCASSVFNRNSNQPQHFGDGTRLSIL.

The chain has TRBV5-4 and TRBJ2-3, with D perhaps TRBD2 (5 bases). V was shortened by 0 bases and J by 3 bases, with 11 bases between the two germline ends. The CDR3 covers 15 residues. Per germline, CDR1 SGHNT and CDR2 YYREEE (reference sequence). The CDR3 DNA follows: TGTGCCAGCAGCTTGGACCTCTCGGGAACAGATACGCAGTATTTT. It translates to CASSLDLSGTDTQYF. Variable domain in full (rest from reference TRBV5-4 and TRBJ2-3): ETGVTQSPTHLIKTRGQQVTLRCSSQSGHNTVSWYQQALGQGPQFIFQYYREEENGRGNFPPRFSGLQFPNYSSELNVNALELDDSALYLCASSLDLSGTDTQYFGPGTRLTVL.

V and J are TRBV9 and TRBJ2-1; D is possibly TRBD2 (5 bases). Germline V CDR1 and CDR2: SGDLS, YYNGEE. This CDR3 contains 15 residues. Trimming cost V 3 bases and J 4 bases, with 14 bases left between them. CDR3 protein: CASSESGARYNEQFF. CDR3 in DNA: TGTGCCAGCAGCGAAAGCGGTGCCCGGTACAATGAGCAGTTCTTC.

The chain employs TRBV6-4 and TRBJ1-2; 8 positions match TRBD1. Germline loops: CDR1 MRHNA, CDR2 SNTAGT. V lost 0 bases and J lost 7; bases outside the gene matches: 7. The CDR3 is 15 amino acids. CDR3 region: CASSDSAGTGGGYTF. CDR3 sequence (DNA): TGTGCCAGCAGTGACTCTGCAGGAACAGGGGGTGGCTACACCTTC.

In its sample, this clone was seen a few times. This chain joins TRBV5-1 and TRBJ1-2; TRBD1 is a possible D gene (5 bases). This CDR3 region has 14 residues. CDR1 and CDR2 (germline): SGHRS, YFSETQ. The ends were cut back, 6 bases at V and 6 bases at J, with 18 bases in the middle. The CDR3 coding sequence is TGCGCCAGCAAGGAGCTTCAGGGAACGGATGGCTACACCTTC. As protein: CASKELQGTDGYTF.

The J gene is TRBJ2-7, the V gene TRBV28; 9 bases are a match to TRBD2. The V gene's germline CDR1 is MDHEN and CDR2 SYDVKM. V lost 6 bases, J lost 3 bases, and 9 bases stayed unmatched. The CDR3 length is 15 residues. The CDR3 loop is CASRTVAGDGYEQYF. Written as DNA, the CDR3 is TGTGCCAGCAGAACTGTAGCGGGAGACGGCTACGAGCAGTACTTC. The full variable domain, in which reference TRBV28 and TRBJ2-7 provide the parts outside the CDR3, is DVKVTQSSRYLVKRTGEKVFLECVQDMDHENMFWYRQDPGLGLRLIYFSYDVKMKEKGDIPEGYSVSREKKERFSLILESASTNQTSMYLCASRTVAGDGYEQYFGPGTRLTVT.

This chain links TRBV9 with TRBJ1-1, with 9 bases fitting TRBD1. The CDR3 spans 17 residues. The V gene's germline CDR1 is SGDLS and CDR2 YYNGEE. V dropped 2 bases and J dropped 1; count of bases not matched to a gene: 9. The CDR3 region is CASSVSQGTGRNTEAFF. CDR3 nucleotides: TGTGCCAGCAGCGTCTCTCAGGGGACAGGGAGGAACACTGAAGCTTTCTTT.

This chain uses TRBV2 with TRBJ1-2; D remains unclear. The germline V gene encodes CDR1 SNHLY and CDR2 FYNNEI. There are 12 residues in the CDR3. With 3 bases removed from V and 6 bases from J, the gap between germline ends came to 8 bases. CDR3 residues: CASSESGNGYTF. CDR3 nucleotide sequence: TGTGCCAGCAGTGAGTCGGGGAATGGCTACACCTTC.

In this sample, this clone turned up many times. The chain joins TRBV6-1 to TRBJ2-1; D possibly corresponds to TRBD2 (7 bases). This CDR3 comprises 15 residues. CDR1 MNHNS and CDR2 SASEGT come from the germline V gene. The ends were cut back, 2 bases at V and 8 bases at J, with 16 bases in the middle. The CDR3 spells CASSESAGEGDEQFF. The CDR3 bases are TGTGCCAGCAGTGAAAGTGCGGGAGAGGGGGATGAGCAGTTCTTC.

V usage is TRBV19 and J usage is TRBJ1-5, with 9 bases that match TRBD1. J gave up 7 bases and V 5 bases, and 15 bases lay outside the gene matches. The germline V gene encodes CDR1 LNHDA and CDR2 SQIVND (reference sequence). This CDR3 comprises 17 residues. The chain's CDR3 is CASSSFKGTGIGQPQHF. The CDR3 region has the DNA TGTGCCAGTAGTTCTTTTAAAGGGACAGGGATTGGCCAGCCCCAGCATTTT.

This sequence joins TRBV5-1 and TRBJ2-7; 12 nucleotides align to TRBD2. Trimming cost V 1 base and J 4 bases; bases outside gene matches: 3. The germline CDR1 and CDR2 sequences are SGHRS and YFSETQ. The CDR3 contains 15 residues. The CDR3 here is CASSLTSGRMYEQYF. The DNA for the CDR3 is TGCGCCAGCAGCTTGACTAGCGGGAGGATGTACGAGCAGTACTTC.

The CDR3 is CASSLTGVELFF. As DNA, the CDR3 is TGCGCCAGCAGCTTAACAGGGGTGGAGCTGTTTTTT. V usage is TRBV5-1 and J usage is TRBJ2-2; the match to TRBD1 covers 7 bases. The CDR3 is made up of 12 amino acids. Germline V CDR1 and CDR2: SGHRS, YFSETQ. Trimming at V came to 2 bases and at J to 10 bases, leaving 2 bases not matched to a gene.

V and J are TRBV19 and TRBJ1-4; 7 bases agree with TRBD1. V was pared by 4 bases and J by 8 bases, with 10 bases of the junction left unmatched. CDR3 length: 15 residues. Germline V lookup: CDR1 LNHDA, CDR2 SQIVND (reference sequence). The CDR3 DNA reads as TGTGCCAGTAGTACGGGACAGACACTCTGGGAAAAACTGTTTTTT. Its translation is CASSTGQTLWEKLFF.

The chain has TRBV18 and TRBJ1-5, with D perhaps matching TRBD1 (6 bases). V shed 5 bases and J shed 5 bases, with 16 bases lying between them. The CDR3 length is 15 residues. Per the germline V gene, CDR1 is KGHSH and CDR2 is LQKENI. CDR3 DNA: TGTGCCAGCTCATCATTCTCGACAGGAGATCAGCCCCAGCATTTT. It is translated as CASSSFSTGDQPQHF.